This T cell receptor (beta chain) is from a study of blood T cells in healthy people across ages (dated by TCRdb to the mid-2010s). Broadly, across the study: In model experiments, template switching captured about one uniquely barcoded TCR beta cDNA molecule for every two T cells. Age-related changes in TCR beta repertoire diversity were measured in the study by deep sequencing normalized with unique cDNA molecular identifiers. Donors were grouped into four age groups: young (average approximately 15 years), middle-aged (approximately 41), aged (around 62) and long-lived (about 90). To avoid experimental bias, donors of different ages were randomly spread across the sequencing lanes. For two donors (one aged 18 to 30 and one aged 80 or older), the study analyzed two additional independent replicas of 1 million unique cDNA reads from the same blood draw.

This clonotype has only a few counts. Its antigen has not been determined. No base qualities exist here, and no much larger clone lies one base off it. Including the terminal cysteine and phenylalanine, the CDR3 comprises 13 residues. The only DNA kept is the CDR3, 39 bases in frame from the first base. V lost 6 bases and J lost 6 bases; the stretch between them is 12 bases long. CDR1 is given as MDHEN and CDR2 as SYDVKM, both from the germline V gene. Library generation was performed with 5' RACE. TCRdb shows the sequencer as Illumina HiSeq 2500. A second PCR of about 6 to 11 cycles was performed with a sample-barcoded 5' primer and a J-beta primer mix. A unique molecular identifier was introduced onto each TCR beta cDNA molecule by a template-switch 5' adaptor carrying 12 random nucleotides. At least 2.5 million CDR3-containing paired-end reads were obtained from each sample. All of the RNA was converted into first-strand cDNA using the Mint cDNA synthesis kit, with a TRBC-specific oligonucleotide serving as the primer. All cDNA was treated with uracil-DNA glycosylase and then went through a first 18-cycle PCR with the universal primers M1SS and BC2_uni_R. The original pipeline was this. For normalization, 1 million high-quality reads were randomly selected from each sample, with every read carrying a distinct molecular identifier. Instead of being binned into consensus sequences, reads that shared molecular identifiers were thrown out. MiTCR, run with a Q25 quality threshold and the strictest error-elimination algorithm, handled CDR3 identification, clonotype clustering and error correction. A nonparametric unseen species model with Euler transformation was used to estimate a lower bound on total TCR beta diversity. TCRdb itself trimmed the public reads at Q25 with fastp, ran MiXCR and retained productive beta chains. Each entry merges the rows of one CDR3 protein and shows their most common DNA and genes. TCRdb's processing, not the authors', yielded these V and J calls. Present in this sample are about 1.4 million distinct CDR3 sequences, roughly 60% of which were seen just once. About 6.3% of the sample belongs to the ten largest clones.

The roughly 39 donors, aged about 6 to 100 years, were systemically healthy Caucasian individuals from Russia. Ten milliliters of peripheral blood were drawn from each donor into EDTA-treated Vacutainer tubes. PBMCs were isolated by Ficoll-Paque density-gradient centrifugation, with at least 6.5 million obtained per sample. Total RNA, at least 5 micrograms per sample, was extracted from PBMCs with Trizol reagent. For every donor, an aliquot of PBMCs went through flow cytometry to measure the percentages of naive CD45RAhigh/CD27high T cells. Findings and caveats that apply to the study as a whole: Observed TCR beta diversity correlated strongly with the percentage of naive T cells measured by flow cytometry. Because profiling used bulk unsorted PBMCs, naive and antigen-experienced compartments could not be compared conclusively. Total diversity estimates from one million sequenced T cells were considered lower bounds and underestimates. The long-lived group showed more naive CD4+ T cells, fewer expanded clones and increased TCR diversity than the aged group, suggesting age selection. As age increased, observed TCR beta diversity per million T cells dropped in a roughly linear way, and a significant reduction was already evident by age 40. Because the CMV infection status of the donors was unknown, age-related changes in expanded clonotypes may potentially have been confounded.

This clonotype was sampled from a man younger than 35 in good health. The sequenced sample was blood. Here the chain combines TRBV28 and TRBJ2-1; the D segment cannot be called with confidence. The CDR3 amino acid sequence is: CASRKSVPNEQFF. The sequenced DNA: TGTGCCAGCAGAAAAAGCGTCCCCAATGAGCAGTTCTTC. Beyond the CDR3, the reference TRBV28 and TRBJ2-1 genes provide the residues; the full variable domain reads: DVKVTQSSRYLVKRTGEKVFLECVQDMDHENMFWYRQDPGLGLRLIYFSYDVKMKEKGDIPEGYSVSREKKERFSLILESASTNQTSMYLCASRKSVPNEQFFGPGTRLTVL.